Listed below are T cell receptor beta chains from one sample, sequenced in a study of shared clonotypes between healthy human individuals. Profiling relied on immunoSEQ multiplex PCR, and the TCRdb table lists in-frame clones only, not all of them. The sample includes some 740,000 clones, about 91% of them seen just once. The source material was naive CD8+ T cells sorted from blood. Source of these receptors: a man aged 25-40 years in good health. CDR3s include the opening cysteine and the closing phenylalanine or tryptophan. Fields, in order: V gene, D gene, J gene, CDR3 length, clone size, CDR3 protein, CDR3 DNA. D genes are given only for firm matches. Expanded clones get a size class; other rows say once, few or many, or leave the size out.

>TRBV11-2|NA|TRBJ1-1|14|NA
CASSLGGTLTEAFF
TGTGCCAGCAGCTTGGGTGGTACACTCACTGAAGCTTTCTTT
>TRBV27|TRBD1|TRBJ2-1|17|NA
CASSFGTDLKNYNEQFF
TGTGCCAGCAGTTTTGGGACAGACCTAAAAAATTACAATGAGCAGTTCTTC
>TRBV7-4|TRBD2|TRBJ2-1|17|NA
CASSPPTSGLAVGEQFF
TGTGCCAGCAGCCCACCTACGTCGGGACTAGCGGTGGGTGAGCAGTTCTTC
>TRBV5-1|TRBD1|TRBJ2-7|15|NA
CASRPHRGVGYEQYF
TGCGCCAGCAGACCTCACAGGGGTGTTGGGTACGAGCAGTACTTC
>TRBV30|NA|TRBJ2-7|13|NA
CAWSVLGAMEQYF
TGTGCCTGGAGTGTACTAGGGGCAATGGAGCAGTACTTC
>TRBV14|NA|TRBJ2-4|16|NA
CASSQNDRLAKNIQYF
TGTGCCAGCAGCCAAAACGACAGGCTAGCCAAAAACATTCAGTACTTC
>TRBV19|TRBD2|TRBJ2-3|19|NA
CASSIGLAGLGPSTDTQYF
TGTGCCAGTAGTATCGGACTAGCGGGGCTCGGACCTTCCACAGATACGCAGTATTTT
>TRBV10-3|TRBD2|TRBJ2-7|15|NA
CAISDPLAGPYEQYF
TGTGCCATCAGTGATCCACTAGCGGGGCCCTACGAGCAGTACTTC
>TRBV7-9|NA|TRBJ1-1|13|NA
CASSQTTEDEAFF
TGTGCCAGCAGCCAGACGACAGAAGATGAAGCTTTCTTT
>TRBV5-4|NA|TRBJ2-5|15|once
CASSLVGNGLETQYF
TGTGCCAGCAGCTTGGTTGGGAATGGTTTAGAGACCCAGTACTTC
>TRBV4-3|NA|TRBJ2-3|17|NA
CASSQRGKSVYTDTQYF
TGCGCCAGCAGCCAGAGGGGGAAGTCGGTATACACAGATACGCAGTATTTT
>TRBV9|TRBD1|TRBJ2-3|17|NA
CASSVEDRGLFADTQYF
TGTGCCAGCAGCGTTGAGGACAGGGGATTATTCGCAGATACGCAGTATTTT
>TRBV7-9|NA|TRBJ2-5|12|NA
CASIQGEETQYF
TGTGCCAGCATACAAGGAGAAGAGACCCAGTACTTC
>TRBV19|NA|TRBJ1-1|15|NA
CASSIRGNMNTEAFF
TGTGCCAGTAGTATACGGGGCAACATGAACACTGAAGCTTTCTTT
>TRBV7-2|TRBD1|TRBJ2-7|16|once
CASSLNYRGNTYEQYF
TGTGCCAGCAGCTTAAATTACAGGGGGAATACCTACGAGCAGTACTTC
>TRBV19|TRBD2|TRBJ2-7|14|once
CASSIKGLAGEQYF
TGTGCCAGTAGTATAAAGGGACTAGCTGGCGAGCAGTACTTC
>TRBV11-3|NA|TRBJ2-3|12|NA
CASSDESDTQYF
TGTGCCAGCAGCGATGAATCGGATACGCAGTATTTT
>TRBV10-1|NA|TRBJ1-5|13|few
CASSENSNQPQHF
TGCGCCAGCAGTGAGAATAGCAATCAGCCCCAGCATTTT
>TRBV5-8|NA|TRBJ2-1|15|NA
CASSSLLGPYNEQFF
TGTGCCAGCAGCTCCCTTTTGGGGCCCTACAATGAGCAGTTCTTC
>TRBV2|NA|TRBJ2-7|12|NA
CASKVEPYEQYF
TGTGCCAGCAAAGTAGAACCCTACGAGCAGTACTTC
>TRBV16|NA|TRBJ2-7|17|NA
CASSHPSRGRTTYEQYF
TGTGCCAGCAGCCATCCGTCAAGGGGGCGGACTACCTACGAGCAGTACTTC
>TRBV5-1|NA|TRBJ2-7|13|NA
CASSFRTEYEQYF
TGCGCCAGCAGCTTCAGGACTGAATACGAGCAGTACTTC
>TRBV30|NA|TRBJ2-3|14|NA
CAYTGLAGTDTQYF
TGTGCCTACACGGGCCTAGCAGGCACAGATACGCAGTATTTT
>TRBV11-2|TRBD2|TRBJ2-7|18|NA
CASSLDGLAGVDSYEQYF
TGTGCCAGCAGCTTAGATGGACTAGCGGGAGTTGACTCCTACGAGCAGTACTTC
>TRBV27|TRBD2|TRBJ2-3|17|NA
CASSVGGGPPATDTQYF
TGTGCCAGCAGCGTCGGGGGAGGGCCGCCGGCTACAGATACGCAGTATTTT
>TRBV5-1|TRBD2|TRBJ2-1|14|NA
CASSPGLAEDEQFF
TGCGCCAGCAGCCCCGGACTAGCGGAGGATGAGCAGTTCTTC
>TRBV11-2|TRBD2|TRBJ2-7|11|once
CASSASGEQYF
TGTGCCAGCAGCGCTAGCGGCGAGCAGTACTTC
>TRBV13|NA|TRBJ2-1|16|NA
CASSFSALWERNEQFF
TGTGCCAGCAGCTTCTCGGCTCTCTGGGAGCGGAATGAGCAGTTCTTC
>TRBV5-4|NA|TRBJ2-3|12|NA
CASREVGDTQYF
TGTGCCAGCAGAGAGGTGGGAGATACGCAGTATTTT
>TRBV7-9|NA|TRBJ1-1|13|once
CASSPRAADGAFF
TGTGCCAGCAGCCCGCGAGCCGCTGATGGAGCTTTCTTT
>TRBV30|NA|TRBJ2-2|13|NA
CAWSVGTPGELFF
TGTGCCTGGAGTGTCGGGACTCCCGGGGAGCTGTTTTTT
>TRBV11-2|NA|TRBJ2-7|14|NA
CASSTYREGYEQYF
TGTGCCAGCAGCACTTACAGGGAGGGCTACGAGCAGTACTTC
>TRBV14|NA|TRBJ2-7|14|NA
CASSDGKAIHEQYF
TGTGCCAGCAGCGATGGCAAGGCAATCCACGAGCAGTACTTC
>TRBV12-5|NA|TRBJ1-2|17|NA
CASGLGVRGQDNYGYTF
TGTGCTAGTGGTTTGGGCGTCAGGGGACAAGATAACTATGGCTACACCTTC
>TRBV2|TRBD2|TRBJ2-7|15|NA
CASSPTSGRAYEQYF
TGTGCCAGCAGCCCCACTAGCGGGAGGGCCTACGAGCAGTACTTC
>TRBV4-3|NA|TRBJ1-4|16|NA
CASSQDHPRTNEKLFF
TGCGCCAGCAGCCAAGATCATCCGCGGACTAATGAAAAACTGTTTTTT
>TRBV5-5|NA|TRBJ2-1|14|once
CASSLILSYNEQFF
TGTGCCAGCAGCTTAATACTCTCCTACAATGAGCAGTTCTTC
>TRBV5-8|NA|TRBJ1-4|19|NA
CASSHGRDTATPTNEKLFF
TGTGCCAGCAGCCACGGACGGGACACGGCCACTCCAACTAATGAAAAACTGTTTTTT
>TRBV27|NA|TRBJ1-1|13|few
CASASTGNTEAFF
TGTGCCAGCGCCTCCACAGGAAACACTGAAGCTTTCTTT
>TRBV7-6|NA|TRBJ2-1|17|NA
CASSLGVGESSYNEQFF
TGTGCCAGCAGCTTAGGGGTGGGGGAAAGCTCCTACAATGAGCAGTTCTTC
>TRBV9|TRBD2|TRBJ2-7|18|NA
CASSVDGLAGRSDYEQYF
TGTGCCAGCAGCGTAGACGGTCTAGCGGGAAGGTCAGACTACGAGCAGTACTTC
>TRBV11-2|TRBD1|TRBJ1-1|16|NA
CASSLQGAEGDTEAFF
TGTGCCAGCAGCTTACAGGGGGCCGAGGGGGACACTGAAGCTTTCTTT
>TRBV2|TRBD1|TRBJ1-6|16|NA
CASSETQDRVDSPLHF
TGTGCCAGCAGTGAGACCCAGGACAGGGTAGATTCACCCCTCCACTTT
>TRBV5-4|NA|TRBJ1-1|13|NA
CASSSGQNTEAFF
TGTGCCAGCAGCTCGGGACAGAACACTGAAGCTTTCTTT
>TRBV7-3|NA|TRBJ1-5|15|NA
CASSLTDRPNEPQHF
TGTGCCAGCAGCTTAACAGACAGGCCTAATGAGCCCCAGCATTTT
>TRBV11-2|NA|TRBJ2-7|12|NA
CASSLKLYEQYF
TGTGCCAGCAGCCTTAAGCTCTACGAGCAGTACTTC